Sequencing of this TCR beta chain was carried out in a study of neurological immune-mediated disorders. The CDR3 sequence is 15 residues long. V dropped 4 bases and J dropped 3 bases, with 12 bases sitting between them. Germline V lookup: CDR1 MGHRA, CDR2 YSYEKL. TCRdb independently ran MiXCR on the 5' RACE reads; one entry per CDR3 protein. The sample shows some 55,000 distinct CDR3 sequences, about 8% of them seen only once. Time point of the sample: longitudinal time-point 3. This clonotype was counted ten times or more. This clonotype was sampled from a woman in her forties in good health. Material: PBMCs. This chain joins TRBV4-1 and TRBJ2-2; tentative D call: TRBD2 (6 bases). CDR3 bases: TGCGCCAGCAGCCCGTTGGGGGAGGACACCGGGGAGCTGTTTTTT. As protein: CASSPLGEDTGELFF.